This TCR beta chain was captured by sequencing in a study of shared clonotypes between healthy human individuals (dated by TCRdb to about 2020). As for the study more broadly: The cohort included a few men and a couple of women between 18 and 49 years of age. Each donor's leukapheresis produced roughly between roughly 0.85 and 9.5 billion PBMCs. The study deeply sequenced blood TCR repertoires of five healthy adults to estimate repertoire size and the extent of clonotype sharing between individuals. Different laboratories and diverse techniques were used to prepare libraries and sequence TCR repertoires, to increase sequencing depth and limit assay-specific biases. Per donor, three plates each were used for CD4 naive and CD4 memory, two for CD8 naive, and one for CD8 memory.

The CDR3 sequence holds 13 residues, the cysteine and phenylalanine included. Left in the record is the CDR3 DNA by itself, 39 bases read in frame from the first base. Taken from the germline V gene, the CDR1 and CDR2 loops are MNHEY and SVGAGI. V was cut back by 6 bases and J by 5 bases, leaving a gap of 13 bases between them. Using the deep immunoSEQ assay, TCR CDR3 regions were amplified from genomic DNA by multiplex PCR. Extracted genomic DNA from each cell subset was distributed evenly across all wells of several immunoSEQ 96-well plates, and each plate was treated as a replicate. For sorted subsets, roughly 200 ng of genomic DNA, equivalent to about 30,000 T cell genomes, went into each replicate PCR. The purified libraries were quantified using a Qubit 3.0 fluorometer, sized with a Bioanalyzer 2100, and then quantified again using the KAPA Library Quantification kit. A separate single-read 150-cycle Illumina NextSeq 550 flow cell was used to sequence each immunoSEQ 96-well plate. On the study's bioinformatics: Because only junctional sequences without quality scores were contained in the immunoSEQ output, filtering matching that applied to full-length reads could not be performed. To assign V/J genes and CDR3, sequences were annotated using PyIR, a Python wrapper for IgBLAST v1.9, with IMGT germline references. Any read was removed if the V/J assignment was weak (E-value above 1e-6), the CDR3 was missing, or the read contained stop codons, out-of-frame junctions, or ambiguous translated residues. V3J clonotypes were defined by identical inferred V gene, J gene, and CDR3 amino acid sequence. To compute the percentage overlap between repertoires, the number of shared unique clonotypes was divided by the size of the smaller repertoire. Three approaches were used to assess repertoire richness: RTK rarefaction, the Chao1 estimator, and Recon v2.1 estimates of unobserved clonotypes. OLGA was used to compute generation probabilities for all TCRbeta clonotypes that the gDNA method yielded from a handful of donors. This immuneACCESS table, as held by TCRdb, lists in-frame sequences with V and J called but not all clones. Of the missing ones, under half trace to an unresolved V gene in checked studies; the others have no known cause. V and J calls and clone size follow that table, whereas D and trimming were derived from the DNA. This sample has about a million clones in its table, and around 77% of those were observed once. The top ten clonotypes cover approximately 0.95% of the sample.

The donors were healthy, HIV-negative adults with no recently reported acute infections or vaccinations. All donors were Caucasian adults living in Nashville, Tennessee, USA. CD4+ T cells were enriched by magnetic negative selection, after which naive cells were positively selected on CD45RA and the negative fraction was taken as the memory subset. After blood collection by leukapheresis, PBMCs were isolated using Ficoll-Histopaque density gradient centrifugation and then cryopreserved in the vapor phase of liquid nitrogen. Purity and quantity of every magnetically sorted T cell population were checked by analytical flow cytometry. Genomic DNA was isolated from every sorted fraction and measured by UV absorbance on a Nanodrop 2000c. Study-wide conclusions, independent of this receptor: When a few donors were compared, the shared fraction of clonotypes was about 5% for naive CD4, about 4% for naive CD8, about 2.4% for memory CD4, and 0.4% for memory CD8. Rarefaction of sorted-subset datasets indicated incomplete sequencing despite the large sequencing depth. Naive subsets generally had larger estimated clonotype richness than memory subsets. Only blood was sampled, and tissue TCR repertoires likely differ from those in blood. Compared with non-shared clonotypes, the clonotypes found in all four sorted-subset donors had higher generation probabilities. Based on pairwise subsampling, the degree of clonotype sharing among donors was expected to be affected by sequencing depth. Because the study included only a small number of donors, the genetic and exposure-history diversity represented was limited.

This clone was observed a single time. Its cognate antigen has yet to be identified. Base qualities are not at hand, and no much larger clone is one base apart. The material sequenced was memory CD4+ T cells from PBMCs. The cell subset or site label of this sample denotes: CD45RA-negative fraction. This sequence uses TRBV6-5 and TRBJ1-2, with the D segment identity uncertain. The clonotype comes from a man aged 18 to 29 in good health. Some clones in this sample may be carry-over from other donors' samples. Read as DNA, the sequence is TGTGCCAGCAGGGCTCCTGGAGGGTATGGCTACACCTTC. Its protein product is CASRAPGGYGYTF.